One and the same sample provided the 3 T cell receptor beta chains below, sequenced in a study of T cell changes during pregnancy in multiple sclerosis. Sequencing used immunoSEQ multiplex PCR; TCRdb keeps in-frame clones, though not all of them. This sample yields approximately 82,000 clones, of which just over 90% are seen a single time; approximately 0.47% belongs to the top ten. The sample here was CD4+ T cells from peripheral blood mononuclear cells, taken in the second trimester of pregnancy. Receptors originate from a female donor with multiple sclerosis, enrolled in a pregnancy study.

The V call is TRBV5-1, the J call TRBJ2-2, with D uncertain. Trimming pared 4 bases from V and 5 bases from J, leaving 12 bases between. CDR3 length: 14 residues. Germline-derived CDR1 and CDR2 are SGHRS and YFSETQ. The CDR3 DNA sequence: TGCGCCAGCAGCGGCGGCTTGGGTACCGGGGAGCTGTTTTTT. Translated, it gives CASSGGLGTGELFF.

This chain links TRBV27 with TRBJ1-5; tentative D call: TRBD1 (6 bases). Per germline, CDR1 MNHEY and CDR2 SMNVEV (reference sequence). Trimming took 2 bases from V and 6 from J, leaving 8 bases between them. CDR3 length: 13 residues. The CDR3 spells CASSLTGTQPQHF. For the CDR3, the DNA is TGTGCCAGCAGTTTAACAGGGACTCAGCCCCAGCATTTT.

The chain combines TRBV28 with TRBJ1-1; 12 bases match TRBD1. The V gene's germline CDR1 is MDHEN and CDR2 SYDVKM. There are 15 residues in the CDR3. The J segment lost 7 bases and the V segment lost 6 bases, leaving 9 bases of the junction unmatched. The CDR3 protein is CASRPSGTGGFEAFF. CDR3 coding DNA: TGTGCCAGCAGACCTTCCGGGACAGGGGGCTTTGAAGCTTTCTTT.